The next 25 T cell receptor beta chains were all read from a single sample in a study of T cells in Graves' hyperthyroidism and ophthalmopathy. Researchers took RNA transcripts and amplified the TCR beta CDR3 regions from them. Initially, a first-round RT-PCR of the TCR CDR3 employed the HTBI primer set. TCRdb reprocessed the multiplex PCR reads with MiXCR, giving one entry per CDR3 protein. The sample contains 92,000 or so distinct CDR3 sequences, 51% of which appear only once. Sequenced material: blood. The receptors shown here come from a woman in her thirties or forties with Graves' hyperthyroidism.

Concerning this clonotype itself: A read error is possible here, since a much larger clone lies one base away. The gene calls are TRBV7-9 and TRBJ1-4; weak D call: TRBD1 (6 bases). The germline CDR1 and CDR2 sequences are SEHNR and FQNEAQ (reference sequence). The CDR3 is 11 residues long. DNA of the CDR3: TGTGCGGGGGGGGCAGCCGAAAAACTGCTTTTT. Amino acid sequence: CAGGAAEKLLF.

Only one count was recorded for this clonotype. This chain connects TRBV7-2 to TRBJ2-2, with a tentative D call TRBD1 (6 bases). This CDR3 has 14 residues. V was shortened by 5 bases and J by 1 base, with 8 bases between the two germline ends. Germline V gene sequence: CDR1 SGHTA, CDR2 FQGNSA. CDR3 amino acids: CASSATGNTGELFF. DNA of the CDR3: TGTGCCAGCAGCGCGACAGGGAACACCGGGGAGCTGTTTTTT.

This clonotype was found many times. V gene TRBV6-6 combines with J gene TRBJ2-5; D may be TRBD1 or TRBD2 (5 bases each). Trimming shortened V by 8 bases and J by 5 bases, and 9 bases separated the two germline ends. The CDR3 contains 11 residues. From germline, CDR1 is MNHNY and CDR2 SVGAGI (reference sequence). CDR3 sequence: CASLRGETQYF. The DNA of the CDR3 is TGTGCCAGCCTCCGGGGCGAGACCCAGTACTTC.

In DNA, the CDR3 is TGTGCCAGCAGGGGGGCAGGGCGGTGGGGCTACACCTTC. Amino acids: CASRGAGRWGYTF. The genes are TRBV25-1 and TRBJ1-2; tentatively, D is TRBD1 (6 bases). V was pared by 6 bases and J by 8 bases, with 16 bases between. The CDR3 consists of 13 residues. Germline-derived CDR1 and CDR2 are MGHDK and SYGVNS.

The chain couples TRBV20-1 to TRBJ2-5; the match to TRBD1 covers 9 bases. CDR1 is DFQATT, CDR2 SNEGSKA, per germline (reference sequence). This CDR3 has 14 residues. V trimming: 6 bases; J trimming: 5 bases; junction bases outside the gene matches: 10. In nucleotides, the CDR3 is TGCAGTGCGCATCCACAGGGGGCCCTGGAGACCCAGTACTTC. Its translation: CSAHPQGALETQYF.

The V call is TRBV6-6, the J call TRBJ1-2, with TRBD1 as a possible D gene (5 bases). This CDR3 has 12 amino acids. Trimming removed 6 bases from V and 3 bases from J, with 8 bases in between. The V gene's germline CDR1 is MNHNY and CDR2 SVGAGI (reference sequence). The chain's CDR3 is CASRTGHYGYTF. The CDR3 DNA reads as TGTGCCAGCAGAACAGGACACTATGGCTACACCTTC.

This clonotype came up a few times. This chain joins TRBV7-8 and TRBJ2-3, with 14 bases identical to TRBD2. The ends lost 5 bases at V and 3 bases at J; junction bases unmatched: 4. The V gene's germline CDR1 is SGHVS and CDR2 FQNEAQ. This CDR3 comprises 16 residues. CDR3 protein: CASSPRLAGGTDTQYF. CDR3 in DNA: TGTGCCAGCAGCCCCCGACTAGCGGGAGGGACAGATACGCAGTATTTT.

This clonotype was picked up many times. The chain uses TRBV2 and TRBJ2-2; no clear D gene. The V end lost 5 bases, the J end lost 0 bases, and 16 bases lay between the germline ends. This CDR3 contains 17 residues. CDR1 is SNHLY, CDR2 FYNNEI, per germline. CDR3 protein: CASSPRVAGSNTGELFF. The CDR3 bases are TGTGCCAGCAGTCCTCGAGTAGCAGGCTCGAACACCGGGGAGCTGTTTTTT.

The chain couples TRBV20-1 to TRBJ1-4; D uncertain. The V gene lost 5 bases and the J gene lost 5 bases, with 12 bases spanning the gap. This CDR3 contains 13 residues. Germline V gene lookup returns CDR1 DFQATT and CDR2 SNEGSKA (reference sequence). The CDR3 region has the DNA TGCAGTGCTCCCATGCGGACGAATGAAAAACTGTTTTTT. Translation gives CSAPMRTNEKLFF.

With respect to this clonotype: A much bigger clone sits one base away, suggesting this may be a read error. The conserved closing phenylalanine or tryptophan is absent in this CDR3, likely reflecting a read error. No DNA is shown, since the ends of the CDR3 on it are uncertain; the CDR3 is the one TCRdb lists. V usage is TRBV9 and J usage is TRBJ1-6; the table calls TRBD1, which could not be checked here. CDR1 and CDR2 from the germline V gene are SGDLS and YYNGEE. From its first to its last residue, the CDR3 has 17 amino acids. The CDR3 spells CVSRGEGGDAYNSPLQS.

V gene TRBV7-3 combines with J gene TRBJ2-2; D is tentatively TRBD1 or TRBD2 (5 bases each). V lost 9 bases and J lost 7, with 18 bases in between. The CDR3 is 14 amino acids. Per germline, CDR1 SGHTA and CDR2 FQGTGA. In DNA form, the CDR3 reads TGTGCCAGTAGCCCCGGGGACGAAAACGGGGAGCTGTTTTTT. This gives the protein CASSPGDENGELFF.

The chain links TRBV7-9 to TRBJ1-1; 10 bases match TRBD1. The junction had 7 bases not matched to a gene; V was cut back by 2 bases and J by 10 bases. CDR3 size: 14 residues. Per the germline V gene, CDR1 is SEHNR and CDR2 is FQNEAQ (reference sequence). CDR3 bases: TGTGCCAGCAGCTTACAGGGACAGGGGAGGATAGCTTTCTTT. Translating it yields CASSLQGQGRIAFF.

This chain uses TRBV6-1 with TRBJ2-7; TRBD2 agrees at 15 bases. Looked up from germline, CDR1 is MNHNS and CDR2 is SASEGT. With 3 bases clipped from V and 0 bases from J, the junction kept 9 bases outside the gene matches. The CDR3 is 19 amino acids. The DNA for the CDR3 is TGTGCCAGCAGTGACGGACTAGCGGGAGGGCCTCGAAGCTCCTACGAGCAGTACTTC. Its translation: CASSDGLAGGPRSSYEQYF.

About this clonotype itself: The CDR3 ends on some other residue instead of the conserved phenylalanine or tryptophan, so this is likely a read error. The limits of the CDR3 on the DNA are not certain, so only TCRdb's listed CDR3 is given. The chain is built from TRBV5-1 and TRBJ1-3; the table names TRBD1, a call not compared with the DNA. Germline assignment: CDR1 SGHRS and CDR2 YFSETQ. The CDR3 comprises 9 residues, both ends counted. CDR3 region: CASSLVVQG.

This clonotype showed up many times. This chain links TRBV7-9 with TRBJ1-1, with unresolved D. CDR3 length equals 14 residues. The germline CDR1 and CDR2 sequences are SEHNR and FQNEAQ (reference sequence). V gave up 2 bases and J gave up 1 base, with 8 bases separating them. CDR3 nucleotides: TGTGCCAGCAGCTTATCGGGAAAGAACACTGAAGCTTTCTTT. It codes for CASSLSGKNTEAFF.

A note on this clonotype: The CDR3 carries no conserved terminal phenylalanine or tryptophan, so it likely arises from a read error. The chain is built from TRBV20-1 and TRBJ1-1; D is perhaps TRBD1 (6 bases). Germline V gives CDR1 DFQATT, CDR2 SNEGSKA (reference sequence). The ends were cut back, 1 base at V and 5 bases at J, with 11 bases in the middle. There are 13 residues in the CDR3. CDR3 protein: CSARVQGKTEAFS. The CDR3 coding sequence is TGCAGTGCTAGAGTACAGGGAAAGACTGAAGCTTTCTCT.

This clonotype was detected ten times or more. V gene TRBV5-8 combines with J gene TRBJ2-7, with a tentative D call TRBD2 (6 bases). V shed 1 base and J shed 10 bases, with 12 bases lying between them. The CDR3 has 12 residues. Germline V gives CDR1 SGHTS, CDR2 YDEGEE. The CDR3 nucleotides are TGTGCCAGCAGCTTGATAAACGGGAGACAGTACTTC. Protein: CASSLINGRQYF. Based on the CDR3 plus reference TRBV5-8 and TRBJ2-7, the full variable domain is EAGVTQSPTHLIKTRGQQATLRCSPISGHTSVYWYQQALGLGLQFLLWYDEGEERNRGNFPPRFSGRQFPNYSSELNVNALELEDSALYLCASSLINGRQYFGPGTRLTVT.

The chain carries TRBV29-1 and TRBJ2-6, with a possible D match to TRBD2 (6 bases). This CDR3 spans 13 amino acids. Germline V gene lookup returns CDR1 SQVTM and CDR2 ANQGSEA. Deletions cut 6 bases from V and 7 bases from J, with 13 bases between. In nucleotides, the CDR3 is TGCAGCGTGGGCCCTGCGGGAGCCAACGTCCTGACTTTC. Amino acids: CSVGPAGANVLTF.

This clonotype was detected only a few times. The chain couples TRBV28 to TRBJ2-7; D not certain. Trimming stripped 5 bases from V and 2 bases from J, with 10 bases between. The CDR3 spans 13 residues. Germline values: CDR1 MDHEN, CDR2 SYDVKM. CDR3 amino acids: CASSPTPTYEQYF. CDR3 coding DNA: TGTGCCAGCAGTCCGACTCCAACCTACGAGCAGTACTTC.

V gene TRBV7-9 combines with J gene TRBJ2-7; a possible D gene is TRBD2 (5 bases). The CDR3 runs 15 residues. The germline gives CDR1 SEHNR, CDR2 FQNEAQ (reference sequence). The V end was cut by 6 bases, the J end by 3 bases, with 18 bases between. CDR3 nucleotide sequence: TGTGCCAGCAGTTCCCGGGTGGGTAGCGACTACGAGCAGTACTTC. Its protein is CASSSRVGSDYEQYF.

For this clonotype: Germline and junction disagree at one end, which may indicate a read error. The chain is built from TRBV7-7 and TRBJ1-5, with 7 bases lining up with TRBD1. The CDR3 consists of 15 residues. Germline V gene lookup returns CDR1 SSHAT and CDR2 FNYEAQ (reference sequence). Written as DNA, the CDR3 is TGTGCCAGCAGCCAAGGGGGCGCGGGCAACCAGCCCCAGCGTTTT. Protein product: CASSQGGAGNQPQRF.

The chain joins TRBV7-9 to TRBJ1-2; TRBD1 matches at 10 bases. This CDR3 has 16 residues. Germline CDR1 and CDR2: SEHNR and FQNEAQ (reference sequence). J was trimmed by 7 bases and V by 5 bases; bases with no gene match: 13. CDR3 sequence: CASSAQTGTGAGGYTF. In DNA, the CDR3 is TGTGCCAGCAGCGCCCAGACCGGGACAGGGGCGGGTGGCTACACCTTC.

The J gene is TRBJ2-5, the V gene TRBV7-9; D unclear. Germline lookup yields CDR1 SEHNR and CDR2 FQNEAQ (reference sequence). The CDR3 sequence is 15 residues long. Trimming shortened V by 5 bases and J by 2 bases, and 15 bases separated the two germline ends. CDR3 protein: CASSQAGVGQETQYF. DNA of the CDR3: TGTGCCAGCAGCCAGGCTGGGGTCGGGCAAGAGACCCAGTACTTC.

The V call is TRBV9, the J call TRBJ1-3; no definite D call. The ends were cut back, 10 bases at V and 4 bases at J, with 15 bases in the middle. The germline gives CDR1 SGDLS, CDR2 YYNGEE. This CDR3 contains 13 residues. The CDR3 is CARDLWAGNTIYF. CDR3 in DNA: TGTGCCCGCGACCTCTGGGCGGGAAACACCATATATTTT.

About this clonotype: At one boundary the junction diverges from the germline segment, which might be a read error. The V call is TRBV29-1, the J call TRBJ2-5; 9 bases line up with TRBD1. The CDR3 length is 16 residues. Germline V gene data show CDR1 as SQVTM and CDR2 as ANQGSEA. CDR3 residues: CSVEDTGTGLPEAQYF. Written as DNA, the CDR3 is TGCAGCGTTGAAGACACCGGGACAGGGCTCCCAGAGGCCCAGTACTTC.